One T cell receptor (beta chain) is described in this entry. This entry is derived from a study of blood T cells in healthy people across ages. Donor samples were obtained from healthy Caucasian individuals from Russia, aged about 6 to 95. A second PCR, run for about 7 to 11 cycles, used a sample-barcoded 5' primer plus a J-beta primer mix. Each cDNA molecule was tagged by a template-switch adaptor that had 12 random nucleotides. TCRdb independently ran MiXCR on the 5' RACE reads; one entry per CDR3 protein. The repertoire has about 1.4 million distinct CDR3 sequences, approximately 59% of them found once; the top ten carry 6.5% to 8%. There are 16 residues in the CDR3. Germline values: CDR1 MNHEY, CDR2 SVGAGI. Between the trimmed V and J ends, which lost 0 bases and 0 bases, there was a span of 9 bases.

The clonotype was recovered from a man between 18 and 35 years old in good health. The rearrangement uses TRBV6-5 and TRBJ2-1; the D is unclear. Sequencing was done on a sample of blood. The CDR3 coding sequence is TGTGCCAGCAGTTACTCTGTGCCCAGCTCCTACAATGAGCAGTTCTTC. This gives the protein CASSYSVPSSYNEQFF.